This paragraph reports one TCR beta chain. Its target is unknown. CDR1 and CDR2 (germline): MGHRA, YSYEKL. V gave up 4 bases and J gave up 2 bases; unmatched junction bases: 7. This CDR3 spans 15 amino acids. Primers included in the PCR were 60 Vbeta and 13 Jbeta primers. Original processing methods: Unique TCR beta chains numbered about 72 million in a later analysis, with around 10 million shared. TCRdb keeps only in-frame clones here, not all; method: immunoSEQ multiplex PCR. The V and J calls and clone size are taken from that table; D and trimming were inferred from the DNA. In the table there are around 40,000 clones, about nine tenths of which are singletons. This specimen comes from a study of cytomegalovirus exposure and HLA in healthy donors. Regarding the study as a whole: TCR beta chains numbering some 160 were designated cytomegalovirus-associated. Based on reports, TCR beta sequences accurately predicted HLA-A and HLA-B alleles for most subjects. Reported performance of the classifier showed diagnosis of cytomegalovirus status with high specificity and sensitivity.

The chain has TRBV4-1 and TRBJ2-7; TRBD1 agrees at 8 bases. The clonotype originates from a woman aged 40 to 55 in good health and CMV-seropositive. The sequenced material came from PBMCs. The CDR3 DNA reads as TGCGCCAGCAGCCGCGGGACAGGAAACACCTACGAGCAGTACTTC. This codes for CASSRGTGNTYEQYF.